Listed below are T cell receptor beta chains from one sample, sequenced in a study of shared clonotypes between healthy human individuals. Only in-frame clones appear in the TCRdb table, and some are missing; sequencing was by immunoSEQ multiplex PCR. The repertoire holds millions of clones, with just over 90% as singletons. The material sequenced was naive CD4+ T cells from PBMCs. Receptor source: a young man in good health. Some clones in this sample may be carry-over from other donors' samples. Both conserved end residues are part of each CDR3. A D gene is named only where the DNA matches it firmly. Only part of the rows carry a size: once, few, many, or a class if the clone is expanded.

j_gene: TRBJ2-5; abundance: -; d_gene: TRBD2; v_gene: TRBV29-1; CDR3aa: CSVDSGDRETQYF; CDR3nt: TGCAGCGTTGATAGCGGGGATAGAGAGACCCAGTACTTC
j_gene: TRBJ2-2; abundance: few; d_gene: TRBD2; v_gene: TRBV19; CDR3aa: CASSWGRVVTGELFF; CDR3nt: TGTGCCAGTAGTTGGGGGAGGGTGGTTACCGGGGAGCTGTTTTTT
j_gene: TRBJ1-2; abundance: -; d_gene: -; v_gene: TRBV9; CDR3aa: CASSPGRESYGYTF; CDR3nt: TGTGCCAGCAGCCCGGGACGGGAATCCTATGGCTACACCTTC
j_gene: TRBJ2-7; abundance: -; d_gene: TRBD2; v_gene: TRBV5-1; CDR3aa: CASSGTGTSGYYEQYF; CDR3nt: TGCGCCAGCAGCGGTACCGGGACTAGCGGATATTACGAGCAGTACTTC
j_gene: TRBJ1-5; abundance: few; d_gene: -; v_gene: TRBV27; CDR3aa: CASSYSNNQPQHF; CDR3nt: TGTGCCAGCAGTTACAGCAATAATCAGCCCCAGCATTTT
j_gene: TRBJ2-3; abundance: -; d_gene: TRBD2; v_gene: TRBV9; CDR3aa: CASSVAPRLAGSLSYTDTQYF; CDR3nt: TGTGCCAGCAGCGTAGCCCCTCGACTAGCGGGATCCCTATCTTACACAGATACGCAGTATTTT
j_gene: TRBJ2-1; abundance: -; d_gene: TRBD2; v_gene: TRBV9; CDR3aa: CASSVGLPGGASYNEQFF; CDR3nt: TGTGCCAGCAGCGTAGGTCTGCCGGGAGGGGCCTCCTACAATGAGCAGTTCTTC
j_gene: TRBJ1-2; abundance: -; d_gene: TRBD1; v_gene: TRBV19; CDR3aa: CASSITGGVYGYTF; CDR3nt: TGTGCCAGTAGTATAACAGGGGGCGTTTATGGCTACACCTTC
j_gene: TRBJ1-4; abundance: -; d_gene: -; v_gene: TRBV15; CDR3aa: CATSRDGATNEKLFF; CDR3nt: TGTGCCACCAGCAGAGATGGAGCAACTAATGAAAAACTGTTTTTT
j_gene: TRBJ1-1; abundance: -; d_gene: -; v_gene: TRBV19; CDR3aa: CASSRGRAGTEAFF; CDR3nt: TGTGCCAGTAGTAGGGGGCGGGCGGGGACTGAAGCTTTCTTT
j_gene: TRBJ2-1; abundance: -; d_gene: TRBD1; v_gene: TRBV28; CDR3aa: CASRRTGGYNEQFF; CDR3nt: TGTGCCAGCAGGAGGACAGGGGGCTACAATGAGCAGTTCTTC
j_gene: TRBJ1-5; abundance: -; d_gene: -; v_gene: TRBV27; CDR3aa: CASSLLGGNQPQHF; CDR3nt: TGTGCCAGCAGTTTATTGGGAGGTAATCAGCCCCAGCATTTT
j_gene: TRBJ2-1; abundance: -; d_gene: -; v_gene: TRBV28; CDR3aa: CASSSSSAGYNEQFF; CDR3nt: TGTGCCAGCAGTTCTTCTAGCGCCGGCTACAATGAGCAGTTCTTC
j_gene: TRBJ2-5; abundance: -; d_gene: TRBD1; v_gene: TRBV6-1; CDR3aa: CASSEGRQGGETQYF; CDR3nt: TGTGCCAGCAGTGAAGGGAGACAGGGCGGGGAGACCCAGTACTTC
j_gene: TRBJ2-1; abundance: once; d_gene: -; v_gene: TRBV18; CDR3aa: CASSPQGGDNEQFF; CDR3nt: TGTGCCAGCTCACCCCAGGGCGGAGACAATGAGCAGTTCTTC
j_gene: TRBJ2-7; abundance: -; d_gene: -; v_gene: TRBV6-5; CDR3aa: CASSAGLLTYEQYF; CDR3nt: TGTGCCAGCAGCGCCGGACTACTTACCTACGAGCAGTACTTC
j_gene: TRBJ2-1; abundance: -; d_gene: -; v_gene: TRBV5-1; CDR3aa: CASSAGGLKGNEQFF; CDR3nt: TGCGCCAGCAGCGCTGGGGGCCTTAAAGGCAATGAGCAGTTCTTC
j_gene: TRBJ2-1; abundance: once; d_gene: -; v_gene: TRBV6-5; CDR3aa: CASARAVYNEQFF; CDR3nt: TGTGCCAGCGCCCGAGCGGTGTACAATGAGCAGTTCTTC
j_gene: TRBJ2-7; abundance: -; d_gene: -; v_gene: TRBV9; CDR3aa: CASSVDEDYRYEQYF; CDR3nt: TGTGCCAGCAGCGTAGATGAGGACTACCGATACGAGCAGTACTTC
j_gene: TRBJ2-7; abundance: -; d_gene: -; v_gene: TRBV15; CDR3aa: CATSRDDGTVYEQYF; CDR3nt: TGTGCCACCAGCAGAGATGACGGGACGGTCTACGAGCAGTACTTC
j_gene: TRBJ2-2; abundance: -; d_gene: -; v_gene: TRBV18; CDR3aa: CASSPSGPNTGELFF; CDR3nt: TGTGCCAGCTCACCTTCCGGGCCGAACACCGGGGAGCTGTTTTTT
j_gene: TRBJ1-2; abundance: -; d_gene: -; v_gene: TRBV19; CDR3aa: CASRPQAVERRDGYTF; CDR3nt: TGTGCCAGTAGGCCGCAGGCCGTGGAGCGAAGGGATGGCTACACCTTC
j_gene: TRBJ2-3; abundance: once; d_gene: -; v_gene: TRBV10-3; CDR3aa: CAISDSQTWGDTQYF; CDR3nt: TGTGCCATCAGTGACTCGCAGACCTGGGGAGATACGCAGTATTTT
j_gene: TRBJ1-2; abundance: -; d_gene: -; v_gene: TRBV7-2; CDR3aa: CASSLTGDYGYTF; CDR3nt: TGTGCCAGCAGCTTAACAGGAGACTATGGCTACACCTTC
j_gene: TRBJ2-3; abundance: -; d_gene: -; v_gene: TRBV2; CDR3aa: CASSLDRITDTQYF; CDR3nt: TGTGCCAGCAGTTTGGACAGAATAACAGATACGCAGTATTTT
j_gene: TRBJ2-5; abundance: -; d_gene: -; v_gene: TRBV11-2; CDR3aa: CASSLVSGTSQETQYF; CDR3nt: TGTGCCAGCAGCTTAGTTTCCGGGACTTCCCAAGAGACCCAGTACTTC
j_gene: TRBJ2-7; abundance: -; d_gene: TRBD2; v_gene: TRBV6-6; CDR3aa: CASSYTSSGYYEQYF; CDR3nt: TGTGCCAGCAGTTATACGTCTAGCGGATACTACGAGCAGTACTTC
j_gene: TRBJ2-5; abundance: -; d_gene: TRBD2; v_gene: TRBV2; CDR3aa: CASSGGLALETQYF; CDR3nt: TGTGCCAGCAGTGGGGGACTAGCGTTGGAGACCCAGTACTTC
j_gene: TRBJ1-2; abundance: -; d_gene: TRBD1; v_gene: TRBV5-1; CDR3aa: CASTRGQGRNYGYTF; CDR3nt: TGCGCCAGCACCCGGGGACAGGGGCGAAACTATGGCTACACCTTC
j_gene: TRBJ2-1; abundance: -; d_gene: TRBD2; v_gene: TRBV5-1; CDR3aa: CASSSTSGTSESNEQFF; CDR3nt: TGCGCCAGCAGCAGCACCTCCGGGACTAGCGAGTCGAATGAGCAGTTCTTC
j_gene: TRBJ1-1; abundance: once; d_gene: -; v_gene: TRBV2; CDR3aa: CASSDRTANTEAFF; CDR3nt: TGTGCCAGCAGTGATCGGACAGCGAACACTGAAGCTTTCTTT
j_gene: TRBJ2-3; abundance: -; d_gene: -; v_gene: TRBV5-1; CDR3aa: CASSAEDGRTDTQYF; CDR3nt: TGCGCCAGCAGCGCTGAGGACGGACGCACAGATACGCAGTATTTT
j_gene: TRBJ2-2; abundance: -; d_gene: -; v_gene: TRBV27; CDR3aa: CASNIDGRRAGELFF; CDR3nt: TGTGCCAGCAACATCGATGGGAGAAGGGCCGGGGAGCTGTTTTTT
j_gene: TRBJ2-1; abundance: -; d_gene: TRBD2; v_gene: TRBV6-1; CDR3aa: CASRTSGAYNEQFF; CDR3nt: TGTGCCAGCAGGACTAGCGGGGCTTACAATGAGCAGTTCTTC
j_gene: TRBJ2-3; abundance: -; d_gene: -; v_gene: TRBV9; CDR3aa: CASSVDGRLGADTQYF; CDR3nt: TGTGCCAGCAGCGTAGATGGTCGCCTTGGAGCAGATACGCAGTATTTT
j_gene: TRBJ2-2; abundance: -; d_gene: -; v_gene: TRBV11-3; CDR3aa: CASSLGTGTNTGELFF; CDR3nt: TGTGCCAGCAGCTTAGGGACGGGCACGAACACCGGGGAGCTGTTTTTT
j_gene: TRBJ1-1; abundance: -; d_gene: -; v_gene: TRBV6-5; CDR3aa: CASSYVGREKAFF; CDR3nt: TGTGCCAGCAGTTACGTGGGGCGCGAAAAAGCTTTCTTT
j_gene: TRBJ1-1; abundance: -; d_gene: -; v_gene: TRBV28; CDR3aa: CASSFSVTEAFF; CDR3nt: TGTGCCAGCAGTTTTTCAGTGACTGAAGCTTTCTTT
j_gene: TRBJ1-5; abundance: -; d_gene: TRBD1; v_gene: TRBV7-2; CDR3aa: CASSFRQGNNQPQHF; CDR3nt: TGTGCCAGCAGTTTCCGACAGGGGAACAATCAGCCCCAGCATTTT
j_gene: TRBJ1-3; abundance: -; d_gene: -; v_gene: TRBV5-4; CDR3aa: CASSLGLVGSGNTIYF; CDR3nt: TGTGCCAGCAGCTTAGGGTTGGTCGGTTCTGGAAACACCATATATTTT
j_gene: TRBJ2-1; abundance: -; d_gene: -; v_gene: TRBV5-1; CDR3aa: CASSARDYNEQFF; CDR3nt: TGCGCCAGCAGCGCCCGGGACTACAATGAGCAGTTCTTC
j_gene: TRBJ2-5; abundance: -; d_gene: TRBD1; v_gene: TRBV9; CDR3aa: CASSEGTGVFETQYF; CDR3nt: TGTGCCAGCAGCGAGGGGACAGGGGTTTTCGAGACCCAGTACTTC
j_gene: TRBJ2-1; abundance: -; d_gene: TRBD2; v_gene: TRBV14; CDR3aa: CASSRWLAGGPGASSYNEQFF; CDR3nt: TGTGCCAGCAGCCGGTGGCTAGCGGGAGGGCCGGGGGCCAGCTCCTACAATGAGCAGTTCTTC
j_gene: TRBJ1-4; abundance: -; d_gene: -; v_gene: TRBV6-5; CDR3aa: CASSYSARREKLFF; CDR3nt: TGTGCCAGCAGTTACTCTGCCCGCCGGGAAAAACTGTTTTTT
j_gene: TRBJ2-3; abundance: -; d_gene: -; v_gene: TRBV10-1; CDR3aa: CASTKPEDTDTQYF; CDR3nt: TGCGCCAGCACCAAGCCTGAGGACACAGATACGCAGTATTTT
j_gene: TRBJ2-1; abundance: -; d_gene: -; v_gene: TRBV5-1; CDR3aa: CASSPRAAGNEQFF; CDR3nt: TGCGCCAGCAGCCCAAGAGCCGCGGGCAATGAGCAGTTCTTC
j_gene: TRBJ2-7; abundance: once; d_gene: -; v_gene: TRBV4-1; CDR3aa: CASSQQRQASYEQYF; CDR3nt: TGCGCCAGCAGCCAACAACGACAGGCATCCTACGAGCAGTACTTC
j_gene: TRBJ2-7; abundance: -; d_gene: -; v_gene: TRBV28; CDR3aa: CASNAGVLRYEQYF; CDR3nt: TGTGCCAGCAACGCAGGGGTCCTCCGCTACGAGCAGTACTTC
j_gene: TRBJ1-5; abundance: -; d_gene: -; v_gene: TRBV10-3; CDR3aa: CAISDRPQGYQPQHF; CDR3nt: TGTGCCATCAGTGACCGACCCCAAGGGTATCAGCCCCAGCATTTT
j_gene: TRBJ2-1; abundance: once; d_gene: TRBD2; v_gene: TRBV15; CDR3aa: CATSSLREVYEQFF; CDR3nt: TGTGCCACCAGCTCTTTGCGGGAGGTTTATGAGCAGTTCTTC
j_gene: TRBJ2-1; abundance: once; d_gene: -; v_gene: TRBV2; CDR3aa: CASYPGQRGYNEQFF; CDR3nt: TGTGCCAGCTACCCCGGACAGCGGGGCTACAATGAGCAGTTCTTC
j_gene: TRBJ2-6; abundance: -; d_gene: -; v_gene: TRBV5-1; CDR3aa: CASSVRGGANVLTF; CDR3nt: TGCGCCAGCAGCGTACGGGGTGGCGCCAACGTCCTGACTTTC